This entry describes one TCR beta chain. These data belong to a study of blood T cell repertoires in COVID-19. The overall study: Sources were T cells, B-cell-depleted T cells, or PBMCs; the material itself was cDNA or gDNA.

A Seattle source enrolled patients during active infection and followed them longitudinally. In the authors' methods: Using reference gene primer amplification, nucleated cell counts were estimated. The method was immunoSEQ multiplex PCR; TCRdb's version includes in-frame clones alone and lacks a portion of them. The DNA gave D and trimming, while V, J and clone size come from that table. The repertoire includes around 160,000 clones, approximately 85% of them detected once, and about 8% sits in the top ten. CDR1 is SGHTA and CDR2 is FQGNSA in the germline V gene. The V and J ends lost 4 bases and 2 bases respectively, with 18 bases between them. The CDR3 contains 16 residues.

The receptor's source is a woman between 55 and 75 years old with COVID-19, enrolled during active disease. Source material: peripheral blood. The rearrangement joins TRBV7-2 to TRBJ2-7; possible D gene TRBD2, 6 bases. CDR3 nucleotide sequence: TGTGCCAGCAGCTCGGTCGGGAGAGACGGAGCCTACGAGCAGTACTTC. It codes for CASSSVGRDGAYEQYF.